The 18 T cell receptor beta chains presented below share a single source sample, sequenced in a study of blood T cell repertoires in COVID-19. Profiling relied on immunoSEQ multiplex PCR, and the TCRdb table lists in-frame clones only, not all of them. The sample includes about 240,000 clones, about four fifths of them seen just once. Source material: peripheral blood. These receptors were collected from a woman of 80 years or more with acute or convalescent COVID-19.

Only one count was recorded for this clone. The V and J genes are TRBV2 and TRBJ2-2; 7 bases match TRBD1. Germline assignment: CDR1 SNHLY and CDR2 FYNNEI. There are 14 residues in the CDR3. V lost 8 bases and J lost 6; bases outside the gene matches: 9. CDR3 sequence: CASVDRAPPGELFF. The CDR3 DNA reads TGTGCCAGCGTTGACAGGGCCCCTCCCGGGGAGCTGTTTTTT.

This chain connects TRBV7-6 to TRBJ1-6; the D is unclear. Trimming took off 4 bases at V and 7 bases at J, with 17 bases between the two ends. Per germline, CDR1 SGHVS and CDR2 FNYEAQ. The CDR3 is 16 amino acids. CDR3 protein: CASSSRLRTPNSPLHF. The DNA of the CDR3 is TGTGCCAGCAGCTCGCGGCTCCGAACCCCAAATTCACCCCTCCACTTT.

The chain has TRBV7-3 and TRBJ1-2, with 8 positions matching TRBD1. Unmatched junction bases numbered 3, after V lost 5 bases and J lost 4 bases. Germline assignment: CDR1 SGHTA and CDR2 FQGTGA. This CDR3 is built from 13 residues. This chain's CDR3 is CASSADRGYGYTF. CDR3 DNA: TGTGCCAGCAGCGCCGACAGGGGCTATGGCTACACCTTC.

The chain has TRBV18 and TRBJ1-1; D is unclear. Trimming removed 5 bases from V and 4 bases from J, with 11 bases in between. The length of the CDR3 is 13 residues. Germline CDR1 KGHSH, CDR2 LQKENI. This CDR3 is CASSAVRSTEAFF. CDR3 nucleotide sequence: TGTGCCAGCTCAGCGGTGCGGAGCACTGAAGCTTTCTTT.

This clone was counted a single time. This chain joins TRBV28 and TRBJ1-4; TRBD1 might be the D (5 bases). Between the trimmed V and J ends, which lost 3 bases and 6 bases, there was a span of 14 bases. CDR3 length: 15 residues. Germline CDR1 reads MDHEN; CDR2 reads SYDVKM. CDR3 sequence reads: CASSLVRGGDEKLFF. The CDR3 DNA reads as TGTGCCAGCAGTTTGGTCCGGGGCGGGGATGAAAAACTGTTTTTT.

A few counts support this clone. The gene calls are TRBV27 and TRBJ2-1; 8 nucleotides line up with TRBD1. J was trimmed by 2 bases and V by 2 bases; bases with no gene match: 5. The CDR3 has 16 amino acids. In germline, CDR1 is MNHEY, CDR2 SMNVEV (reference sequence). CDR3 bases: TGTGCCAGCAGTTTAGGTCCAGGGGGCGCCTACAATGAGCAGTTCTTC. Protein sequence: CASSLGPGGAYNEQFF.

The chain combines TRBV6-5 with TRBJ1-4, with D unresolved. Trimming removed 6 bases from V and 2 bases from J, with 7 bases in between. The CDR3 contains 13 residues. Germline V CDR1 and CDR2: MNHEY, SVGAGI. CDR3 coding DNA: TGTGCCAGCAGGAGAAATACTAATGAAAAACTGTTTTTT. This codes for CASRRNTNEKLFF.

This chain links TRBV19 with TRBJ2-1; a weak D match, TRBD1 (6 bases). The CDR3 extends over 15 amino acids. In germline, CDR1 is LNHDA, CDR2 SQIVND (reference sequence). V shed 5 bases and J shed 4 bases, with 15 bases lying between them. The CDR3 region has the DNA TGTGCCAGTAGTTCCCGGCTAGGGGGTTACAATGAGCAGTTCTTC. It codes for CASSSRLGGYNEQFF.

This rearrangement joins TRBV6-5 to TRBJ2-7, with 9 bases fitting TRBD1. V was clipped by 6 bases and J by 4 bases; unmatched bases: 10. There are 15 residues in the CDR3. Germline lookup yields CDR1 MNHEY and CDR2 SVGAGI. The CDR3 DNA reads as TGTGCCAGCAGCCAGCCGGGACAGGGTACTTACGAGCAGTACTTC. Protein product: CASSQPGQGTYEQYF.

The chain recombines TRBV28 with TRBJ1-5; maybe TRBD1 (6 bases). Germline CDR1 is MDHEN and CDR2 is SYDVKM. This CDR3 has 15 amino acids. V was shortened by 2 bases and J by 0 bases, with 8 bases between the two germline ends. DNA for the CDR3: TGTGCCAGCAGTTTAGGGACATATAGCAATCAGCCCCAGCATTTT. Its translation is CASSLGTYSNQPQHF.

This clone showed up just once. The rearrangement joins TRBV28 to TRBJ2-7; 8 nucleotides agree with TRBD2. J gave up 4 bases and V 7 bases, and 6 bases lay outside the gene matches. Germline loops: CDR1 MDHEN, CDR2 SYDVKM. The CDR3 has 13 amino acids. In DNA form, the CDR3 reads TGTGCCAGCATGGGGACTAGAGAATACGAGCAGTACTTC. Translated: CASMGTREYEQYF.

The chain links TRBV3-1 (or the pseudogene TRBV3-2) to TRBJ2-3, with a possible D match to TRBD1 (6 bases). V lost 1 base, J lost 1 base, and 15 bases lay in between. This CDR3 comprises 17 residues. Germline-derived CDR1 and CDR2 are LGHDT and YNNKEL (reference sequence). CDR3 DNA: TGTGCCAGCAGCCAAGGAGGGTGGGGGCCTGGCACAGATACGCAGTATTTT. Protein: CASSQGGWGPGTDTQYF.

The chain has TRBV5-6 and TRBJ1-2, with TRBD1 matching over 9 bases. Trimming took 4 bases from V and 4 from J; bases not matched to a gene: 8. Germline V gene lookup returns CDR1 SGHDT and CDR2 YYEEEE. The CDR3 totals 15 residues. The CDR3 DNA reads TGTGCCAGCAGCCTTGGAGAGACAGGGGGCTATGGCTACACCTTC. It specifies CASSLGETGGYGYTF.

V gene TRBV2 combines with J gene TRBJ1-5; 8 bases align to TRBD1. Germline-derived CDR1 and CDR2 are SNHLY and FYNNEI. This CDR3 comprises 15 residues. Trimming removed 6 bases from V and 5 bases from J; junction bases left unmatched: 9. The CDR3 DNA is TGTGCCAGCAGAGCCGACAGGGGAAAGCATCAGCCCCAGCATTTT. It codes for CASRADRGKHQPQHF. The entire variable domain, with the rest obtained from reference TRBV2 and TRBJ1-5, is as follows: EPEVTQTPSHQVTQMGQEVILRCVPISNHLYFYWYRQILGQKVEFLVSFYNNEISEKSEIFDDQFSVERPDGSNFTLKIRSTKLEDSAMYFCASRADRGKHQPQHFGDGTRLSIL.

The chain recombines TRBV6-1 with TRBJ2-7; D gene ambiguous. This CDR3 region has 13 residues. V lost 0 bases and J 6 bases, leaving 9 bases between the germline ends. Germline loops: CDR1 MNHNS, CDR2 SASEGT. Here the CDR3 reads CASSEASSSEQYF. In nucleotides, the CDR3 is TGTGCCAGCAGTGAAGCGTCCAGTTCCGAGCAGTACTTC.

This chain uses TRBV9 with TRBJ2-5; 8 positions match TRBD1. The CDR3 has 15 amino acids. V dropped 4 bases and J dropped 5; count of bases not matched to a gene: 10. CDR1 SGDLS and CDR2 YYNGEE come from the germline V gene. For the CDR3, the DNA is TGTGCCAGCAGCCCCTGGACAGGGCATGGGGAGACCCAGTACTTC. This encodes CASSPWTGHGETQYF.

The chain is built from TRBV18 and TRBJ2-2, with D uncertain. CDR3 length equals 14 residues. Per the germline V gene, CDR1 is KGHSH and CDR2 is LQKENI. Between the trimmed V and J ends, which lost 3 bases and 5 bases, there was a span of 10 bases. Written as DNA, the CDR3 is TGTGCCAGCTCACCCAACTACGCGACCGGGGAGCTGTTTTTT. Its protein product is CASSPNYATGELFF.

This sequence joins TRBV10-3 and TRBJ2-1, with TRBD2 matching over 8 bases. Germline V lookup: CDR1 ENHRY, CDR2 SYGVKD. Trimming cost V 9 bases and J 10 bases; bases outside gene matches: 14. The length of the CDR3 is 14 residues. CDR3 amino acids: CAISGDGGAREQFF. In DNA, the CDR3 is TGTGCCATATCAGGAGACGGGGGGGCACGGGAGCAGTTCTTC.